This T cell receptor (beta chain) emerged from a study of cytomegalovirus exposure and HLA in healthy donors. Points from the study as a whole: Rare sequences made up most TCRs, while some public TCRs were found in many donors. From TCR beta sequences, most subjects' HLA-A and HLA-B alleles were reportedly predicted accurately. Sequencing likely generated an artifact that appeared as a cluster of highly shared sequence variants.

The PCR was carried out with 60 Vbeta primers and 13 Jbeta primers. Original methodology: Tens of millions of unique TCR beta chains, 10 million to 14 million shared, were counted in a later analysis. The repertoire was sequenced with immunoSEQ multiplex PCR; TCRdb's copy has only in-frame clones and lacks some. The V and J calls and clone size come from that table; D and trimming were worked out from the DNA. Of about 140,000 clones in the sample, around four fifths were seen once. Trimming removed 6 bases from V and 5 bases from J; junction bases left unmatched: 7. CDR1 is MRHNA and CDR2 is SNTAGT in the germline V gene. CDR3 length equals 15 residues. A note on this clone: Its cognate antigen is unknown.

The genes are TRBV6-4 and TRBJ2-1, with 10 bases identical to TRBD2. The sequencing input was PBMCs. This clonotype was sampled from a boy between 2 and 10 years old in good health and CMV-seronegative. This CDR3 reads CASSAGTSENNEQFF. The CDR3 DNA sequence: TGTGCCAGCAGCGCCGGGACTAGCGAGAACAATGAGCAGTTCTTC.